The TCR beta chain under discussion was sequenced for a study of PD-L1 blockade in urothelial cancer. Study-wide context: Patients arrived having already received 0 to 3 prior chemotherapy regimens. Analysis of blood occurred 3 weeks (second dose) and 6 weeks after treatment start.

Trimming stripped 6 bases from V and 2 bases from J, with 13 bases between. The germline CDR1 and CDR2 sequences are ENHRY and SYGVKD. There are 14 residues in the CDR3. Locally advanced or metastatic urothelial carcinoma was diagnosed in the patients. Synthetic analogs of TCR templates were spiked into every PCR. Measured with immunoSEQ multiplex PCR; TCRdb has only the in-frame clones, and not every one. Of under 130,000 clones listed, about 85% are singletons. The J gene is TRBJ1-2, the V gene TRBV10-3; D remains unclear. The sample consisted of PBMCs, taken around atezolizumab (anti-PD-L1) treatment. The clonotype originates from a man aged 50 to 59 with urothelial cancer. CDR3 bases: TGTGCCATCAGGGCGGGAACGGACAACTATGGCTACACCTTC. This encodes CAIRAGTDNYGYTF.